This TCR beta chain is from a study of cytomegalovirus exposure and HLA in healthy donors. This clone has more than one count but fewer than ten. In germline, CDR1 is SGHTA, CDR2 FQGNSA. The V end lost 2 bases, the J end lost 10 bases, and 8 bases lay between the germline ends. The CDR3 loop spans 12 amino acids. It was with 60 Vbeta and 13 Jbeta primers that the PCR ran. Measured with immunoSEQ multiplex PCR; TCRdb has only the in-frame clones, and not every one. This table holds about 140,000 clones, around three fifths found once. The chain has TRBV7-2 and TRBJ2-2; D possibly corresponds to TRBD1 (5 bases). The source of this sequence is a male donor in good health and CMV-seronegative. Sequenced input: PBMCs. The CDR3 DNA reads TGTGCCAGCAGCTTACCAGGGAAGGAGCTGTTTTTT. Residues: CASSLPGKELFF.